The rows below give T cell receptor beta chains drawn from one sample of a study of radiotherapy plus CTLA-4 blockade in lung cancer. Sequenced by immunoSEQ multiplex PCR; TCRdb stores in-frame clones only, minus some. The profile shows more than 100,000 clones, about 90% of them singletons. Material: peripheral blood, obtained from a patient treated with radiotherapy plus ipilimumab. Receptors were obtained from a human donor with non-small cell lung cancer that progressed on radiotherapy plus ipilimumab. Each CDR3 is given with its conserved first and last residue. A D gene is named only where the DNA matches it firmly. A clone size is listed for some rows: how often the clone was seen (once, few, many), or a class if it is expanded.

V gene	J gene	CDR3 length	clone size	D gene	CDR3 protein	CDR3 DNA
TRBV6-1	TRBJ2-1	14	-	TRBD2	CASRAGLAWNEQFF	TGTGCCAGCAGAGCGGGACTAGCGTGGAATGAGCAGTTCTTC
TRBV5-4	TRBJ2-3	16	-	TRBD2	CASSLGTSGSTDTQYF	TGTGCCAGCAGCCTCGGGACTAGCGGAAGCACAGATACGCAGTATTTT
TRBV12-5	TRBJ1-5	15	-	-	CASAVQPPSGQPQHF	TGTGCTAGTGCTGTGCAGCCTCCATCGGGTCAGCCCCAGCATTTT
TRBV5-8	TRBJ2-7	14	once	-	CASSLSGSSYEQYF	TGTGCCAGCAGCTTGTCCGGGAGCTCCTACGAGCAGTACTTC
TRBV13	TRBJ1-3	15	-	-	CASSEGSFSGNTIYF	TGTGCCAGCAGCGAAGGCTCATTCTCTGGAAACACCATATATTTT
TRBV5-1	TRBJ2-7	17	-	TRBD2	CASSLGPTSGSSYEQYF	TGCGCCAGCAGCCTGGGCCCTACTAGCGGAAGCTCCTACGAGCAGTACTTC
TRBV5-1	TRBJ1-4	13	-	-	CASSLAPNEKLFF	TGCGCCAGCAGCTTGGCTCCAAATGAAAAACTGTTTTTT
TRBV2	TRBJ2-5	16	-	TRBD1	CASSRRPPGQGLEQYF	TGTGCCAGCAGTAGGCGACCACCGGGACAGGGACTTGAGCAGTACTTC
TRBV11-2	TRBJ1-4	15	-	TRBD1	CASSLSSRDSEKLFF	TGTGCCAGCAGCTTATCCTCCCGGGACAGCGAAAAACTGTTTTTT
TRBV11-2	TRBJ1-3	15	-	-	CASSLDGDSGNTIYF	TGTGCCAGCAGCTTAGATGGGGACTCTGGAAACACCATATATTTT
TRBV5-1	TRBJ2-7	14	-	-	CASSLVAPSYEQYF	TGCGCCAGCAGCTTGGTAGCTCCCTCCTACGAGCAGTACTTT
TRBV11-3	TRBJ2-1	17	-	TRBD1	CASSQPDRDRPHNEQFF	TGTGCCAGCAGTCAACCGGACCGGGACAGGCCCCATAATGAGCAGTTCTTC
TRBV29-1	TRBJ2-5	14	-	-	CSVGLTGAQETQYF	TGCAGCGTGGGCTTGACAGGCGCCCAAGAGACCCAGTACTTC
TRBV5-1	TRBJ2-1	13	-	-	CASSRDGLNEQFF	TGCGCCAGCAGCCGGGACGGCCTCAATGAGCAGTTCTTC
TRBV29-1	TRBJ1-1	11	-	TRBD1	CSVGTGAEAFF	TGCAGCGTTGGGACAGGGGCTGAAGCTTTCTTT
TRBV2	TRBJ2-4	17	-	-	CASLGASARVAKNIQYF	TGTGCCAGCCTTGGGGCCTCGGCGAGGGTAGCCAAAAACATTCAGTACTTC
TRBV7-2	TRBJ1-1	19	-	TRBD1	CASSRAPFSPGTGATEAFF	TGTGCCAGCAGCCGAGCCCCCTTCAGTCCCGGGACAGGGGCCACTGAAGCTTTCTTT
TRBV5-5	TRBJ2-7	15	few	TRBD2	CASSSSGKGAYEQYF	TGTGCCAGCAGCTCTAGCGGGAAGGGAGCCTACGAGCAGTACTTC
TRBV5-4	TRBJ1-2	14	-	TRBD1	CASRGDRGPNGYTF	TGTGCCAGCAGAGGGGACAGGGGACCGAATGGCTACACCTTC
TRBV2	TRBJ1-4	13	once	-	CASTLRVGEKLFF	TGTGCCAGCACCCTGAGGGTCGGGGAAAAACTGTTTTTT
TRBV7-3	TRBJ1-1	14	-	TRBD1	CASSQGDRATEAFF	TGTGCCAGCAGTCAAGGGGACAGGGCCACTGAAGCTTTCTTT
TRBV18	TRBJ2-5	11	-	-	CASSKQEPQYF	TGTGCCAGCTCAAAACAGGAGCCCCAGTACTTC
TRBV5-6	TRBJ2-1	16	-	TRBD2	CASSLGLAGVYNEQFF	TGTGCCAGCAGCTTGGGGCTAGCGGGAGTTTACAATGAGCAGTTCTTC
TRBV6-1	TRBJ1-3	15	-	-	CASSEVSSSGNTIYF	TGTGCCAGCAGTGAGGTCAGCTCCTCTGGAAACACCATATATTTT
TRBV5-1	TRBJ2-3	14	-	-	CASRVSLITDTQYF	TGCGCCAGCAGAGTCTCCCTGATCACAGATACGCAGTATTTT
TRBV5-1	TRBJ1-5	17	-	TRBD1	CASSLGQGGNSNQPQHF	TGCGCCAGCAGCCTTGGACAGGGAGGGAATAGCAATCAGCCCCAGCATTTT
TRBV2	TRBJ1-1	15	-	-	CASRTVGQLYTEAFF	TGTGCCAGCAGAACAGTTGGACAGCTCTACACTGAAGCTTTCTTT
TRBV6-1	TRBJ2-5	15	-	-	CASSPRGQPGETQYF	TGTGCCAGCAGTCCAAGGGGCCAACCGGGAGAGACCCAGTACTTC
TRBV2	TRBJ1-2	14	-	-	CASSENDGYYGYTF	TGTGCCAGCAGTGAAAATGATGGCTACTATGGCTACACCTTC
TRBV4-1	TRBJ1-5	17	-	TRBD1	CASSQAPHRGAHQPQHF	TGCGCCAGCAGCCAAGCTCCCCACAGGGGAGCTCATCAGCCCCAGCATTTT
TRBV19	TRBJ2-2	12	-	-	CASTPRSGELFF	TGTGCCAGTACCCCAAGGTCCGGGGAGCTGTTTTTT
TRBV7-8	TRBJ2-2	15	-	TRBD2	CASSRRGTSDGELFF	TGTGCCAGCAGCCGAAGGGGGACTAGCGACGGGGAGCTGTTTTTT
TRBV25-1	TRBJ1-1	15	-	-	CASSEVSDVYTEAFF	TGTGCCAGCAGTGAAGTCTCGGACGTTTACACTGAAGCTTTCTTT
TRBV6-6	TRBJ1-5	13	-	-	CASGIYSNQPQHF	TGTGCCAGCGGCATATATAGCAATCAGCCCCAGCATTTT
TRBV29-1	TRBJ2-1	13	-	TRBD2	CSVVGLAYNEQFF	TGCAGCGTTGTAGGACTAGCATACAATGAGCAGTTCTTC
TRBV4-1	TRBJ1-1	13	-	-	CASSQDLAFEAFF	TGCGCCAGCAGCCAAGATTTAGCCTTTGAAGCTTTCTTT
TRBV11-3	TRBJ2-6	12	-	-	CASSSGTNVLTF	TGTGCCAGCAGCTCGGGAACCAACGTCCTGACTTTC
TRBV10-1	TRBJ2-1	14	-	-	CASSEAGLYNEQFF	TGCGCCAGCAGTGAGGCGGGGTTATACAATGAGCAGTTCTTC
TRBV25-1	TRBJ1-1	13	-	-	CASLRPGDTEAFF	TGTGCCAGCTTACGGCCCGGAGACACTGAAGCTTTCTTT
TRBV27	TRBJ2-3	13	once	-	CASSRIAQNTQYF	TGTGCCAGCAGCCGAATAGCGCAAAATACGCAGTATTTT
TRBV10-3	TRBJ1-1	14	once	-	CAISDRGMNTEAFF	TGTGCCATCAGTGACAGGGGAATGAACACTGAAGCTTTCTTT
TRBV5-8	TRBJ2-1	15	-	-	CASSPPFEQTDEQFF	TGTGCCAGCAGCCCACCCTTTGAGCAAACTGATGAGCAGTTCTTC
TRBV29-1	TRBJ2-5	11	-	-	CSVVRTSTQYF	TGCAGCGTTGTCCGGACTTCCACCCAGTACTTC
TRBV6-6	TRBJ1-3	15	-	-	CASSLQGLAGNTIYF	TGTGCCAGCAGTTTACAGGGATTGGCCGGAAACACCATATATTTT
TRBV4-1	TRBJ2-6	15	-	-	CASSQVASGANVLTF	TGCGCCAGCAGCCAAGTAGCGTCAGGGGCCAACGTCCTGACTTTC
TRBV18	TRBJ2-5	13	-	-	CASSGRDQETQYF	TGTGCCAGCTCCGGTAGGGATCAAGAGACCCAGTACTTC
TRBV5-5	TRBJ1-1	11	-	-	CASSFIQQAFF	TGTGCCAGCAGCTTTATACAGCAAGCTTTCTTT
TRBV29-1	TRBJ1-1	14	-	-	CSGKLMSYNTEAFF	TGCAGCGGCAAACTGATGTCTTATAACACTGAAGCTTTCTTT
TRBV5-1	TRBJ2-1	17	-	TRBD2	CASSLEPSGPSYNEQFF	TGCGCCAGCAGCTTGGAGCCTAGCGGGCCCTCCTACAATGAGCAGTTCTTC
TRBV6-5	TRBJ1-2	16	-	-	CASSYLYEGSYYGYTF	TGTGCCAGCAGTTATCTTTATGAGGGGTCCTACTATGGCTACACCTTC
TRBV10-2	TRBJ2-7	12	once	-	CASLGDSYEQYF	TGCGCCAGCCTCGGAGACTCCTACGAGCAGTACTTC